The clone carrying this T cell receptor beta chain was seen many times. This sample is drawn from a study of T cells in Graves' hyperthyroidism and ophthalmopathy. This CDR3 spans 16 amino acids. In germline, CDR1 is SGHTA, CDR2 FQGTGA. V was cut by 4 bases and J by 9 bases, with 19 bases left in between. RNA transcripts gave rise to amplified TCR beta CDR3 regions. A set of HTBI primers served as the primers for a first-round RT-PCR of the TCR CDR3. One entry per CDR3 protein, called by TCRdb with MiXCR from the multiplex PCR reads. The data hold a few hundred thousand distinct CDR3 sequences, with approximately 15% observed a single time.

V gene TRBV7-3 combines with J gene TRBJ1-6; D ambiguous. This TCR was sampled from a woman in her twenties or thirties with Graves' hyperthyroidism. Sequencing input: blood. This CDR3 is CASSSLARSLGSPLHF. The CDR3 nucleotides are TGTGCCAGCAGCTCGCTCGCCCGATCGCTAGGTTCACCCCTCCACTTT. The variable domain in full, completed from reference TRBV7-3 and TRBJ1-6, reads GAGVSQTPSNKVTEKGKYVELRCDPISGHTALYWYRQSLGQGPEFLIYFQGTGAADDSGLPNDRFFAVRPEGSVSTLKIQRTERGDSAVYLCASSSLARSLGSPLHFGNGTRLTVT.